The rows below give T cell receptor beta chains drawn from one sample of a study of spatial heterogeneity in lung cancer. MiXCR was run by TCRdb on the 5' RACE reads, yielding one entry per CDR3 protein. The sample consists of around 110,000 distinct CDR3 sequences, about 12% of them appearing once. The starting material was PBMCs, obtained at follow-up. These receptor sequences come from a male donor with early-stage non-small cell lung cancer. Each CDR3 is given with its conserved first and last residue. Each record gives: clone size, D gene, V gene, J gene, CDR3 protein, CDR3 DNA. The D gene is left open where the match is weak. Clone size, where shown, is once, few, many, or a class for clones that have expanded.

abundance: many
d_gene: TRBD1
v_gene: TRBV10-3
j_gene: TRBJ2-1
CDR3aa: CAISFSPGQGARNEQFF
CDR3nt: TGTGCCATCAGTTTCTCCCCGGGACAGGGGGCTAGGAATGAGCAGTTCTTC

abundance: -
d_gene: TRBD2
v_gene: TRBV24-1
j_gene: TRBJ2-3
CDR3aa: CATSDLNSGARTDTQYF
CDR3nt: TGTGCCACCAGTGATTTGAATAGCGGGGCCCGCACAGATACGCAGTATTTT

abundance: few
d_gene: -
v_gene: TRBV5-1
j_gene: TRBJ2-6
CDR3aa: CASSLRERGYSSGANVLTF
CDR3nt: TGCGCCAGCAGCTTGCGAGAGAGGGGATATTCCTCTGGGGCCAACGTCCTGACTTTC

abundance: many
d_gene: TRBD2
v_gene: TRBV9
j_gene: TRBJ2-3
CDR3aa: CASSYSGGAPDTQYF
CDR3nt: TGTGCCAGCAGCTATAGCGGGGGGGCCCCAGATACGCAGTATTTT

abundance: -
d_gene: -
v_gene: TRBV19
j_gene: TRBJ2-7
CDR3aa: CASSILDEQYF
CDR3nt: TGTGCCAGTAGTATCCTGGACGAGCAGTACTTC

abundance: few
d_gene: -
v_gene: TRBV20-1
j_gene: TRBJ2-5
CDR3aa: CSAISPDRETQYF
CDR3nt: TGCAGTGCTATCTCACCCGATCGGGAGACCCAGTACTTC

abundance: many
d_gene: -
v_gene: TRBV7-9
j_gene: TRBJ2-1
CDR3aa: CASLQGPPYNEQFF
CDR3nt: TGTGCCAGCCTACAGGGACCACCTTACAATGAGCAGTTCTTC

abundance: few
d_gene: TRBD2
v_gene: TRBV3-1
j_gene: TRBJ2-7
CDR3aa: CASSTTSGEPYEQYF
CDR3nt: TGTGCCAGCAGCACGACTAGCGGGGAACCTTACGAGCAGTACTTC

abundance: many
d_gene: -
v_gene: TRBV5-5
j_gene: TRBJ1-1
CDR3aa: CASSPGAGQSIEAFF
CDR3nt: TGTGCCAGCAGCCCCGGGGCCGGACAGTCAATAGAAGCTTTCTTT

abundance: -
d_gene: -
v_gene: TRBV13
j_gene: TRBJ1-1
CDR3aa: CASSYTDTEAFF
CDR3nt: TGTGCCAGCAGCTACACCGACACTGAAGCTTTCTTT

abundance: many
d_gene: TRBD1
v_gene: TRBV15
j_gene: TRBJ1-2
CDR3aa: CATSRGTGGINGYTF
CDR3nt: TGTGCCACCAGCAGAGGGACAGGGGGCATTAATGGCTACACCTTC

abundance: -
d_gene: -
v_gene: TRBV6-5
j_gene: TRBJ1-5
CDR3aa: CASSPWTAMQPQHF
CDR3nt: TGTGCCAGCAGTCCCTGGACAGCCATGCAGCCCCAGCATTTT

abundance: few
d_gene: -
v_gene: TRBV5-1
j_gene: TRBJ2-1
CDR3aa: CASSFGNEQFF
CDR3nt: TGCGCCAGCAGCTTTGGTAATGAGCAGTTCTTC

abundance: few
d_gene: -
v_gene: TRBV18
j_gene: TRBJ1-1
CDR3aa: CASSPRQLEAFF
CDR3nt: TGTGCCAGCTCACCTAGACAGCTTGAAGCTTTCTTT

abundance: few
d_gene: -
v_gene: TRBV4-3
j_gene: TRBJ2-7
CDR3aa: CASSQDYLYEQYF
CDR3nt: TGCGCCAGCAGCCAAGATTACCTCTACGAGCAGTACTTC

abundance: -
d_gene: TRBD1
v_gene: TRBV28
j_gene: TRBJ1-2
CDR3aa: CASRGQGVGGYTF
CDR3nt: TGTGCCAGCCGGGGGCAGGGGGTCGGCGGCTACACCTTC

abundance: many
d_gene: -
v_gene: TRBV27
j_gene: TRBJ1-2
CDR3aa: CASSFQTNYGYTF
CDR3nt: TGTGCCAGCAGTTTCCAAACTAACTATGGCTACACCTTC

abundance: many
d_gene: TRBD1
v_gene: TRBV6-6
j_gene: TRBJ1-6
CDR3aa: CASSQAGTGYNSPLHF
CDR3nt: TGTGCCAGCAGCCAGGCAGGGACAGGCTATAATTCACCCCTCCACTTT

abundance: many
d_gene: -
v_gene: TRBV6-2/TRBV6-3
j_gene: TRBJ1-5
CDR3aa: CASSYSTQPNQPQHF
CDR3nt: TGTGCCAGCAGTTACTCGACACAGCCTAATCAGCCCCAGCATTTT

abundance: few
d_gene: -
v_gene: TRBV4-3
j_gene: TRBJ1-4
CDR3aa: CASSFRAGKLFF
CDR3nt: TGCGCCAGCAGCTTTAGGGCAGGGAAACTGTTTTTT

abundance: -
d_gene: -
v_gene: TRBV20-1
j_gene: TRBJ2-7
CDR3aa: CSAPLKARAYEQYF
CDR3nt: TGCAGTGCTCCTCTGAAGGCCAGAGCCTACGAGCAGTACTTC

abundance: -
d_gene: TRBD1
v_gene: TRBV28
j_gene: TRBJ1-2
CDR3aa: CASSFLPGQGAAGYTF
CDR3nt: TGTGCCAGCAGTTTTCTCCCGGGACAGGGGGCGGCTGGCTACACCTTC

abundance: few
d_gene: TRBD1
v_gene: TRBV25-1
j_gene: TRBJ1-2
CDR3aa: CASSPTDRGLTYGYTF
CDR3nt: TGTGCCAGCAGTCCCACGGACAGGGGGCTTACCTATGGCTACACCTTC

abundance: -
d_gene: TRBD1
v_gene: TRBV20-1
j_gene: TRBJ1-5
CDR3aa: CSARSLGQGSYSNQPQHF
CDR3nt: TGCAGTGCTAGATCCCTGGGACAGGGGAGTTATAGCAATCAGCCCCAGCATTTT

abundance: -
d_gene: -
v_gene: TRBV7-9
j_gene: TRBJ2-5
CDR3aa: CASSYGSTETQYF
CDR3nt: TGTGCCAGCAGCTACGGGAGTACGGAGACCCAGTACTTC

abundance: few
d_gene: TRBD1
v_gene: TRBV20-1
j_gene: TRBJ1-2
CDR3aa: CSASPDRVGGGYTF
CDR3nt: TGCAGTGCTAGCCCAGACAGGGTGGGAGGTGGCTACACCTTC

abundance: -
d_gene: TRBD1
v_gene: TRBV6-5
j_gene: TRBJ2-7
CDR3aa: CASSYGTASSYEQYF
CDR3nt: TGTGCCAGCAGTTACGGGACAGCTTCCTCCTACGAGCAGTACTTC

abundance: many
d_gene: -
v_gene: TRBV6-2/TRBV6-3
j_gene: TRBJ2-7
CDR3aa: CASSYLNFHEQYF
CDR3nt: TGTGCCAGCAGTTACCTAAATTTCCACGAGCAGTACTTC

abundance: few
d_gene: -
v_gene: TRBV2
j_gene: TRBJ2-7
CDR3aa: CASRIGTETYEQYF
CDR3nt: TGTGCCAGCAGAATAGGAACAGAGACCTACGAGCAGTACTTC

abundance: -
d_gene: TRBD2
v_gene: TRBV19
j_gene: TRBJ2-3
CDR3aa: CASRRDYSPDTQYF
CDR3nt: TGTGCCTCCCGGAGGGACTACTCCCCGGATACGCAGTATTTT

abundance: -
d_gene: -
v_gene: TRBV20-1
j_gene: TRBJ1-5
CDR3aa: CSASHRGNQPQHF
CDR3nt: TGCAGTGCTTCACATCGAGGCAATCAGCCCCAGCATTTT

abundance: few
d_gene: TRBD1
v_gene: TRBV9
j_gene: TRBJ1-6
CDR3aa: CASSDGTGLTPLHF
CDR3nt: TGTGCCAGCAGCGACGGGACAGGGCTGACACCCCTCCACTTT

abundance: few
d_gene: -
v_gene: TRBV30
j_gene: TRBJ2-3
CDR3aa: CASRLRGMDTQYF
CDR3nt: TGTGCCTCCCGACTGAGGGGGATGGATACGCAGTATTTT

abundance: few
d_gene: -
v_gene: TRBV6-2/TRBV6-3
j_gene: TRBJ1-5
CDR3aa: CASSYPGGQPQHF
CDR3nt: TGTGCCAGCAGTTACCCCGGGGGCCAGCCCCAGCATTTT

abundance: few
d_gene: TRBD2
v_gene: TRBV3-1
j_gene: TRBJ2-1
CDR3aa: CASSLRAGGRLNEQFF
CDR3nt: TGTGCCAGCAGCCTCCGAGCGGGGGGTAGACTCAATGAGCAGTTCTTC

abundance: -
d_gene: -
v_gene: TRBV30
j_gene: TRBJ2-7
CDR3aa: CAWSSQGGEQYF
CDR3nt: TGTGCCTGGAGTTCACAGGGAGGCGAGCAGTACTTC

abundance: many
d_gene: -
v_gene: TRBV18
j_gene: TRBJ2-7
CDR3aa: CASSPPNMAEYEQYF
CDR3nt: TGTGCCAGCTCACCCCCGAACATGGCGGAGTACGAGCAGTACTTC

abundance: few
d_gene: -
v_gene: TRBV7-9
j_gene: TRBJ2-7
CDR3aa: CASEPGQGDYEQYF
CDR3nt: TGTGCCAGCGAACCGGGACAAGGGGACTACGAGCAGTACTTC

abundance: -
d_gene: -
v_gene: TRBV5-4
j_gene: TRBJ2-7
CDR3aa: CASSFHSGQNEQYF
CDR3nt: TGTGCCAGCAGCTTCCATTCTGGACAGAACGAGCAGTACTTC

abundance: -
d_gene: TRBD2
v_gene: TRBV10-3
j_gene: TRBJ2-5
CDR3aa: CAISAAGGQETQYF
CDR3nt: TGTGCCATCAGTGCAGCGGGGGGGCAAGAGACCCAGTACTTC

abundance: many
d_gene: -
v_gene: TRBV21-1
j_gene: TRBJ2-1
CDR3aa: CASSNNRVLRNEQFF
CDR3nt: TGTGCCAGCAGCAATAACAGGGTTTTAAGGAATGAGCAGTTCTTC

abundance: many
d_gene: -
v_gene: TRBV28
j_gene: TRBJ2-7
CDR3aa: CATREGGEQYF
CDR3nt: TGTGCCACGAGGGAGGGGGGCGAGCAGTACTTC

abundance: -
d_gene: -
v_gene: TRBV19
j_gene: TRBJ2-5
CDR3aa: CASSSPWHGETQYF
CDR3nt: TGTGCCAGTAGTTCCCCCTGGCATGGGGAGACCCAGTACTTC

abundance: -
d_gene: -
v_gene: TRBV7-6
j_gene: TRBJ1-1
CDR3aa: CASSLAPGPGGNTEAFF
CDR3nt: TGTGCCAGCAGCTTAGCTCCAGGGCCAGGAGGTAACACTGAAGCTTTCTTT

abundance: -
d_gene: -
v_gene: TRBV15
j_gene: TRBJ2-5
CDR3aa: CATSLRDYQETQYF
CDR3nt: TGTGCCACCAGCCTCCGGGACTACCAAGAGACCCAGTACTTC

abundance: -
d_gene: -
v_gene: TRBV28
j_gene: TRBJ1-1
CDR3aa: CASRIEGNTEAFF
CDR3nt: TGTGCCAGCAGGATTGAGGGAAACACTGAAGCTTTCTTT

abundance: many
d_gene: -
v_gene: TRBV7-3
j_gene: TRBJ2-5
CDR3aa: CASSSQPGEETQYF
CDR3nt: TGTGCCAGCAGCTCCCAGCCAGGGGAGGAGACCCAGTACTTC

abundance: -
d_gene: -
v_gene: TRBV15
j_gene: TRBJ2-5
CDR3aa: CATSRRPTRQETQYF
CDR3nt: TGTGCCACCAGCAGGCGGCCGACTAGACAAGAGACCCAGTACTTC

abundance: few
d_gene: -
v_gene: TRBV2
j_gene: TRBJ2-2
CDR3aa: CASTLDSANTGELFF
CDR3nt: TGTGCCAGCACTTTGGACAGCGCGAACACCGGGGAGCTGTTTTTT

abundance: few
d_gene: -
v_gene: TRBV7-8
j_gene: TRBJ1-5
CDR3aa: CASSPKDSYSNQPQHF
CDR3nt: TGTGCCAGCAGCCCTAAGGACAGTTATAGCAATCAGCCCCAGCATTTT

abundance: -
d_gene: TRBD2
v_gene: TRBV28
j_gene: TRBJ2-1
CDR3aa: CASSLGLAGSSYNEQFF
CDR3nt: TGTGCCAGCAGTTTAGGCCTAGCGGGAAGCTCCTACAATGAGCAGTTCTTC

abundance: few
d_gene: -
v_gene: TRBV18
j_gene: TRBJ1-2
CDR3aa: CASSPPAGRNYGYTF
CDR3nt: TGTGCCAGCTCACCACCAGCAGGCCGAAACTATGGCTACACCTTC